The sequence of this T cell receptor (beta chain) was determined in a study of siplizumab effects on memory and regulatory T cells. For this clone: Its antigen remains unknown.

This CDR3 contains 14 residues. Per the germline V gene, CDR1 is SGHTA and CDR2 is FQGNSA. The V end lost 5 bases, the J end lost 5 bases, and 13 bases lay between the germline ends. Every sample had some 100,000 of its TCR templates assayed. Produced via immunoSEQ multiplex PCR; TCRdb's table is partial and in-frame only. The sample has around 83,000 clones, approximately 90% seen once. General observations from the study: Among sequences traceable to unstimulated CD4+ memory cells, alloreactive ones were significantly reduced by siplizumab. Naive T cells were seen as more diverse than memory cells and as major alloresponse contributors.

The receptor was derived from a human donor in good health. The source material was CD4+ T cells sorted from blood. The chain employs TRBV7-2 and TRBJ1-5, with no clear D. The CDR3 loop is CASSPPGFYQPQHF. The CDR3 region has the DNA TGTGCCAGCAGCCCCCCGGGTTTTTATCAGCCCCAGCATTTT.